This TCR beta chain was identified in a study of response to subunit inactivated influenza vaccine. Study-wide results and caveats: Each seasonal influenza vaccination recruits few new T cells, the authors suggested.

Each CDR3 protein is one row after TCRdb ran MiXCR on the RT-PCR reads. Among approximately 520,000 distinct CDR3 sequences listed, approximately 16% were seen once. This clonotype was observed at least ten times. Its specificity is not known. The V end was cut by 3 bases, the J end by 6 bases, with 6 bases between. The length of the CDR3 is 11 residues. Germline CDR1 reads SGHAT; CDR2 reads FQNNGV. The sample consisted of CD4+ T cells sorted from PBMCs, taken less than 30 months after vaccination. The TCR sequence derives from a man in his fifties or sixties who received an inactivated influenza vaccine. The V call is TRBV11-2, the J call TRBJ2-7, with D uncertain. The CDR3 protein is CASSFAGEQYF. CDR3 nucleotide sequence: TGTGCCAGCAGCTTCGCCGGCGAGCAGTACTTC.